Below, 17 T cell receptor beta chains from the same sample are listed, as sequenced in a study of cytomegalovirus exposure and HLA in healthy donors. Both 60 Vbeta primers and 13 Jbeta primers went into the PCR. Repertoires were generated with immunoSEQ multiplex PCR, while TCRdb's copy carries only in-frame clones and drops some. This table holds 120,000 to 150,000 clones, roughly three quarters found once. Material: PBMCs. The receptors stem from a man in his late teens or twenties in good health and CMV-seronegative.

The chain carries TRBV19 and TRBJ1-3; no clear D. Germline CDR1 is LNHDA and CDR2 is SQIVND (reference sequence). The CDR3 runs 16 residues. V lost 6 bases and J lost 2, with 17 bases in between. The CDR3 bases are TGTGCCAGTAGCGGCTCCCTCTCGGGGACTGGAAACACCATATATTTT. This gives the protein CASSGSLSGTGNTIYF. Full variable domain (missing parts from reference TRBV19 and TRBJ1-3): DGGITQSPKYLFRKEGQNVTLSCEQNLNHDAMYWYRQDPGQGLRLIYYSQIVNDFQKGDIAEGYSVSREKKESFPLTVTSAQKNPTAFYLCASSGSLSGTGNTIYFGEGSWLTVV.

The chain uses TRBV6-1 and TRBJ2-5; tentatively, D is TRBD2 (5 bases). Trimming left V 1 base short and J 9 bases short, with 12 bases between. Germline values: CDR1 MNHNS, CDR2 SASEGT. This CDR3 region has 13 residues. CDR3 residues: CASSEVELVAQYF. The CDR3 DNA reads TGTGCCAGCAGTGAAGTGGAACTAGTGGCCCAGTACTTC.

The rearrangement uses TRBV13 and TRBJ2-7, with D possibly TRBD1 on 6 matching bases. The ends were cut back, 8 bases at V and 5 bases at J, with 22 bases in the middle. The CDR3 extends over 15 amino acids. Germline CDR1 and CDR2: PRHDT and FYEKMQ (reference sequence). The CDR3 bases are TGTGCCAGCTCCTCTAACACTGGGGGCGAGGACGAGCAGTACTTC. This translates into CASSSNTGGEDEQYF.

This chain joins TRBV6-6 and TRBJ2-7; a possible D gene is TRBD2 (5 bases). CDR1 and CDR2 (germline): MNHNY, SVGAGI (reference sequence). V gave up 4 bases and J gave up 7 bases, with 23 bases separating them. The CDR3 covers 16 residues. This CDR3 reads CASSSTPGGWGTEQYF. The CDR3 coding sequence is TGTGCCAGCAGTTCAACACCCGGCGGGTGGGGAACTGAGCAGTACTTC.

This chain uses TRBV13 with TRBJ2-5; 10 bases match TRBD2. The J call could be wrong; TRBJ2-7 is a better fit for the DNA end. The CDR3 is 15 amino acids. Per the germline V gene, CDR1 is PRHDT and CDR2 is FYEKMQ (reference sequence). The CDR3 DNA is TGTGCCAGCAGCATGCTTAGCGGGGGGCTCTACGAGCAGTACTTC. It translates to CASSMLSGGLYEQYF.

The chain carries TRBV25-1 and TRBJ2-2; D perhaps matches TRBD2 (6 bases). V was clipped by 6 bases and J by 9 bases, with 11 bases between them. This CDR3 is built from 12 residues. Germline CDR1 reads MGHDK; CDR2 reads SYGVNS. CDR3 nucleotide sequence: TGTGCCAGCAGCGTGGGGGGACGGGAGCTGTTTTTT. Its translation: CASSVGGRELFF.

The genes are TRBV19 and TRBJ2-7, with D perhaps matching TRBD1 (6 bases). Germline CDR1 reads LNHDA; CDR2 reads SQIVND (reference sequence). There are 14 residues in the CDR3. Trimming cost V 5 bases and J 0 bases, with 11 bases left between them. The CDR3 is CASSVGQFSYEQYF. CDR3 DNA: TGTGCCAGTAGTGTCGGACAGTTCTCCTACGAGCAGTACTTC.

CDR3 DNA sequence: TGTGCCTGGTCGAGACTAATCGGTGAAGCTTTCTTT. Translating it yields CAWSRLIGEAFF. The rearrangement uses TRBV30 and TRBJ1-1; D gene uncertain. V gave up 5 bases and J gave up 7 bases, with 14 bases separating them. Germline V gives CDR1 GTSNPN, CDR2 SVGIG (reference sequence). The CDR3 sequence is 12 residues long.

The rearrangement uses TRBV5-6 and TRBJ2-2, with 8 bases fitting TRBD1. Trimming cost V 2 bases and J 5 bases; bases outside gene matches: 11. The germline V gene encodes CDR1 SGHDT and CDR2 YYEEEE. The CDR3 has 17 residues. CDR3 amino acids: CASSLALDRGRTGELFF. In DNA form, the CDR3 reads TGTGCCAGCAGCTTAGCCTTAGACAGGGGTCGGACCGGGGAGCTGTTTTTT. The full variable domain, completed using reference TRBV5-6 and TRBJ2-2, is DAGVTQSPTHLIKTRGQQVTLRCSPKSGHDTVSWYQQALGQGPQFIFQYYEEEERQRGNFPDRFSGHQFPNYSSELNVNALLLGDSALYLCASSLALDRGRTGELFFGEGSRLTVL.

The gene calls are TRBV13 and TRBJ1-6; D unresolved. The V gene lost 1 base and the J gene lost 0 bases, with 4 bases spanning the gap. Germline V gene lookup returns CDR1 PRHDT and CDR2 FYEKMQ (reference sequence). This CDR3 has 15 amino acids. CDR3 nucleotides: TGTGCCAGCAGCTTAGACAGCTCCTATAATTCACCCCTCCACTTT. It encodes CASSLDSSYNSPLHF.

The chain links TRBV4-1 to TRBJ1-3; D possibly corresponds to TRBD1 (6 bases). Germline V gene sequence: CDR1 MGHRA, CDR2 YSYEKL. CDR3 length: 16 residues. V shed 0 bases and J shed 3 bases, with 12 bases lying between them. This chain's CDR3 is CASSQDRGTGGNTIYF. CDR3 coding DNA: TGCGCCAGCAGCCAAGATAGGGGGACGGGTGGAAACACCATATATTTT.

The chain is built from TRBV9 and TRBJ2-1; D gene unclear. The CDR3 loop spans 13 amino acids. V was clipped by 0 bases and J by 6 bases, with 7 bases between them. Per germline, CDR1 SGDLS and CDR2 YYNGEE. The CDR3 loop is CASSVGEPNEQFF. The CDR3 region has the DNA TGTGCCAGCAGCGTAGGAGAGCCCAATGAGCAGTTCTTC.

The rearrangement joins TRBV28 to TRBJ1-4, with TRBD1 identical over 12 bases. Trimming at V came to 10 bases and at J to 7 bases, leaving 13 bases not matched to a gene. In germline, CDR1 is MDHEN, CDR2 SYDVKM. This CDR3 region has 16 residues. The CDR3 loop reads CATSPGTGGEIEKLFF. DNA for the CDR3: TGTGCCACGTCCCCCGGGACAGGGGGCGAGATTGAAAAACTGTTTTTT.

The V and J genes are TRBV7-9 and TRBJ2-5; D not certain. The CDR3 is 13 residues long. Trimming removed 4 bases from V and 5 bases from J, with 11 bases in between. Germline values: CDR1 SEHNR, CDR2 FQNEAQ (reference sequence). CDR3 sequence (DNA): TGTGCCAGCAGCTCGGGTGGTCAGGAGACCCAGTACTTC. It yields the protein CASSSGGQETQYF.

The chain links TRBV5-5 to TRBJ1-6; D call uncertain. V was shortened by 0 bases and J by 5 bases, with 6 bases between the two germline ends. There are 14 residues in the CDR3. Per the germline V gene, CDR1 is SGHKS and CDR2 is YYEKEE (reference sequence). The DNA for the CDR3 is TGTGCCAGCAGCTTGGTGAGGGATAATTCACCCCTCCACTTT. This encodes CASSLVRDNSPLHF.

This rearrangement joins TRBV6-1 to TRBJ2-5; D perhaps matches TRBD1 (5 bases). The CDR3 is 14 amino acids. CDR1 is MNHNS, CDR2 SASEGT, per germline. Trimming took off 6 bases at V and 2 bases at J, with 13 bases between the two ends. Written as DNA, the CDR3 is TGTGCCAGCAGAATGGACAATTTACAAGAGACCCAGTACTTC. It encodes CASRMDNLQETQYF.

This rearrangement joins TRBV7-8 to TRBJ2-5; TRBD2 might be the D (6 bases). Trimming pared 4 bases from V and 5 bases from J, leaving 11 bases between. Germline loops: CDR1 SGHVS, CDR2 FQNEAQ. The CDR3 contains 13 residues. The CDR3 DNA reads as TGTGCCAGCAGCTCTGGAGCGGGTGAGACCCAGTACTTC. Amino acid sequence: CASSSGAGETQYF. Full variable domain (outside the CDR3, taken from reference TRBV7-8 and TRBJ2-5): GAGVSQSPRYKVAKRGQDVALRCDPISGHVSLFWYQQALGQGPEFLTYFQNEAQLDKSGLPSDRFFAERPEGSVSTLKIQRTQQEDSAVYLCASSSGAGETQYFGPGTRLLVL.